Each of the 25 T cell receptor beta chains below was sequenced from the same sample in a study of blood T cell repertoires in COVID-19. Measured with immunoSEQ multiplex PCR; TCRdb has only the in-frame clones, and not every one. The data show under 200,000 clones, with 86% seen just once and 2.5% to 4% held by the top ten. The sequenced material came from peripheral blood. Receptor source: a man in his 70s with acute or convalescent COVID-19.

V gene TRBV23-1 combines with J gene TRBJ2-7; 8 bases map to TRBD1. TRBV23-1 is filed as an ORF, its function uncertain. This CDR3 has 14 residues. Trimming took 7 bases from V and 4 from J; bases not matched to a gene: 9. CDR3 region: CASIQGDLGYEQYF. The CDR3, as DNA: TGCGCCAGCATACAGGGGGACCTGGGGTACGAGCAGTACTTC.

The genes are TRBV6-6 and TRBJ2-3, with TRBD2 identical over 11 bases. This CDR3 is built from 17 residues. Germline CDR1 and CDR2: MNHNY and SVGAGI (reference sequence). Germline trimming cut 5 bases from V and 7 bases from J; bases unmatched to any gene: 14. Here the CDR3 reads CASSPGTSGPIGNTQYF. The CDR3 DNA reads as TGTGCCAGCAGTCCCGGGACTAGCGGACCAATCGGAAATACGCAGTATTTT.

This chain joins TRBV29-1 and TRBJ1-1, with D perhaps matching TRBD1 (5 bases). The CDR3 is 14 amino acids. The germline V and J ends were trimmed by 6 bases and 1 base, with 15 bases remaining between them. Germline V gene data show CDR1 as SQVTM and CDR2 as ANQGSEA. CDR3 nucleotide sequence: TGCAGCGTCGCTGGGGCCGGAGAGAACACTGAAGCTTTCTTT. Its protein is CSVAGAGENTEAFF.

The V gene is TRBV6-5, the J gene TRBJ1-2; tentative D call: TRBD1 (6 bases). V was clipped by 1 base and J by 8 bases, with 20 bases between them. In germline, CDR1 is MNHEY, CDR2 SVGAGI. The CDR3 runs to 16 residues. The DNA of the CDR3 is TGTGCCAGCAGTTACTTAGATATGACAGGCTTAGGGGGCTACACCTTC. Residues: CASSYLDMTGLGGYTF.

This clone was observed a single time. The chain joins TRBV19 to TRBJ1-1; D remains unclear. The ends were cut back, 7 bases at V and 3 bases at J, with 15 bases in the middle. Germline loops: CDR1 LNHDA, CDR2 SQIVND (reference sequence). The CDR3 runs 14 residues. CDR3 coding DNA: TGTGCCAGTACCCAAGGAGGAATTGACACTGAAGCTTTCTTT. Translated, it gives CASTQGGIDTEAFF.

This chain joins TRBV4-2 and TRBJ2-5; 8 bases match TRBD1. In germline, CDR1 is LGHNA, CDR2 YNFKEQ. V shed 4 bases, J shed 5 bases, and the junction held 12 bases outside the gene matches. CDR3 size: 16 residues. Here the CDR3 DNA reads TGTGCCAGCAGCCGCCTCAGCCAGGGGGCTTCGGAGACCCAGTACTTC. Translating gives CASSRLSQGASETQYF.

The V call is TRBV18, the J call TRBJ1-4; D not certain. This CDR3 comprises 13 residues. Germline V gene data show CDR1 as KGHSH and CDR2 as LQKENI. Trimming cost V 3 bases and J 6 bases, with 8 bases left between them. The chain's CDR3 is CASSPSPDEKLFF. The DNA of the CDR3 is TGTGCCAGCTCACCTAGCCCGGATGAAAAACTGTTTTTT. The full variable domain, in which reference TRBV18 and TRBJ1-4 provide the parts outside the CDR3, is NAGVMQNPRHLVRRRGQEARLRCSPMKGHSHVYWYRQLPEEGLKFMVYLQKENIIDESGMPKERFSAEFPKEGPSILRIQQVVRGDSAAYFCASSPSPDEKLFFGSGTQLSVL.

This clone was observed a few times. The rearrangement links TRBV7-3 to TRBJ1-6; D gene unclear. V was cut by 1 base and J by 10 bases, with 14 bases left in between. Per germline, CDR1 SGHTA and CDR2 FQGTGA. The CDR3 is made up of 15 amino acids. The CDR3: CASSLMAAPLSPLHF. CDR3 nucleotide sequence: TGTGCCAGCAGCTTAATGGCGGCCCCGCTGTCACCCCTCCACTTT.

V gene TRBV15 combines with J gene TRBJ2-7; 10 bases agree with TRBD1. The length of the CDR3 is 15 residues. V dropped 1 base and J dropped 3; count of bases not matched to a gene: 3. CDR1 LNHNV and CDR2 YYDKDF come from the germline V gene (reference sequence). CDR3 bases: TGTGCCACCAGCAGAGGGGACAGGGGTTACTACGAGCAGTACTTC. This codes for CATSRGDRGYYEQYF.

The gene calls are TRBV5-1 and TRBJ2-3; 12 bases are shared with TRBD2. V dropped 5 bases and J dropped 3; count of bases not matched to a gene: 4. There are 15 residues in the CDR3. Germline V CDR1 and CDR2: SGHRS, YFSETQ. CDR3 DNA sequence: TGCGCCAGCAGGACTAGCGGGAGTAATACAGATACGCAGTATTTT. Residues: CASRTSGSNTDTQYF.

This chain uses TRBV4-3 with TRBJ2-3; 10 bases map to TRBD2. This CDR3 region has 18 residues. Germline CDR1 is LGHNA and CDR2 is YSLEER. V trimming: 1 base; J trimming: 6 bases; junction bases outside the gene matches: 13. The CDR3 nucleotides read TGCGCCAGCAGCCAAGCCGGCCTGGGAGCGGGGGGGAGTGATACGCAGTATTTT. Its translation: CASSQAGLGAGGSDTQYF.

The rearrangement joins TRBV10-3 to TRBJ1-5, with D maybe TRBD1 (5 bases). Deletions cut 4 bases from V and 5 bases from J, with 9 bases between. The germline V gene has CDR1 ENHRY and CDR2 SYGVKD. This CDR3 is built from 13 residues. The CDR3 protein is CAISVGQDQPQHF. Written as DNA, the CDR3 is TGTGCCATCAGTGTGGGGCAAGATCAGCCCCAGCATTTT.

The chain combines TRBV9 with TRBJ1-3; tentatively, D is TRBD1 (6 bases). V was pared by 3 bases and J by 2 bases, with 12 bases between. Germline-derived CDR1 and CDR2 are SGDLS and YYNGEE. The CDR3 spans 15 residues. CDR3 sequence (DNA): TGTGCCAGCAGCGCCCAATCAGGGGCTGGAAACACCATATATTTT. This encodes CASSAQSGAGNTIYF.

The V and J genes are TRBV2 and TRBJ2-3, with D hard to call. The CDR3 runs to 13 residues. The V gene's germline CDR1 is SNHLY and CDR2 FYNNEI. Trimming took 4 bases from V and 5 from J, leaving 10 bases between them. CDR3 nucleotides: TGTGCCAGCAGTGTTATAGCTCTAGATACGCAGTATTTT. Amino acid sequence: CASSVIALDTQYF.

The V and J genes are TRBV19 and TRBJ1-5; D uncertain. From germline, CDR1 is LNHDA and CDR2 SQIVND (reference sequence). Trimming pared 6 bases from V and 7 bases from J, leaving 13 bases between. CDR3 length equals 13 residues. This chain's CDR3 is CASSPVFWQPQHF. The CDR3 nucleotides read TGTGCCAGTAGCCCGGTGTTTTGGCAGCCCCAGCATTTT.

The J gene is TRBJ1-3, the V gene TRBV5-8; 8 nucleotides line up with TRBD1. Germline V gene lookup returns CDR1 SGHTS and CDR2 YDEGEE. V dropped 4 bases and J dropped 2; count of bases not matched to a gene: 8. The CDR3 has 16 amino acids. The CDR3 spells CASSTSRGRPGNTIYF. The CDR3 bases are TGTGCCAGCAGCACTAGCAGGGGGCGGCCTGGAAACACCATATATTTT.

The J gene is TRBJ1-2, the V gene TRBV6-4; 7 positions agree with TRBD1. Losses at the gene ends were 4 bases for V and 3 bases for J; bases not matched to a gene: 5. This CDR3 contains 14 residues. Germline V gives CDR1 MRHNA, CDR2 SNTAGT. The CDR3 protein is CASSAMTGYYGYTF. DNA of the CDR3: TGTGCCAGCAGTGCCATGACAGGGTACTATGGCTACACCTTC.

The gene calls are TRBV28 and TRBJ1-6, with 10 bases matching TRBD1. In germline, CDR1 is MDHEN, CDR2 SYDVKM. The CDR3 has 15 residues. With 4 bases clipped from V and 8 bases from J, the junction kept 5 bases outside the gene matches. The CDR3 region is CASSSGQGNYSPLHF. CDR3 bases: TGTGCCAGCAGTTCGGGACAGGGGAATTATTCACCCCTCCACTTT.

The chain links TRBV21-1 to TRBJ1-5. TRBV21-1 represents a pseudogene. The CDR3 is 15 residues long. CDR3 sequence: CASTPGWYSNQPQHF. The CDR3, as DNA: TGTGCCAGCACCCCCGGGTGGTATAGCAATCAGCCCCAGCATTTT.

This rearrangement joins TRBV9 to TRBJ2-1; D gene unclear. V was trimmed by 0 bases and J by 0 bases, leaving 7 bases between them. Germline lookup yields CDR1 SGDLS and CDR2 YYNGEE. The CDR3 runs 15 residues. The CDR3 here is CASSVGSNSYNEQFF. CDR3 nucleotide sequence: TGTGCCAGCAGCGTAGGAAGCAACTCCTACAATGAGCAGTTCTTC. The full variable domain, in which reference TRBV9 and TRBJ2-1 provide the parts outside the CDR3, is DSGVTQTPKHLITATGQRVTLRCSPRSGDLSVYWYQQSLDQGLQFLIQYYNGEERAKGNILERFSAQQFPDLHSELNLSSLELGDSALYFCASSVGSNSYNEQFFGPGTRLTVL.

The chain is built from TRBV28 and TRBJ2-3; 8 bases fit TRBD2. Germline CDR1 and CDR2: MDHEN and SYDVKM. The CDR3 spans 17 residues. The V gene end was trimmed by 2 bases and the J gene end by 4 bases; junction bases not matched to a gene: 11. CDR3 nucleotides: TGTGCCAGCAGTTTAAGTAGGGGACTAGTTACATCAGATACGCAGTATTTT. This sequence encodes CASSLSRGLVTSDTQYF.

V gene TRBV5-4 combines with J gene TRBJ2-1; 11 positions agree with TRBD2. The CDR3 extends over 12 amino acids. Germline V gives CDR1 SGHNT, CDR2 YYREEE (reference sequence). V was pared by 6 bases and J by 16 bases, with 9 bases of the junction left unmatched. CDR3 sequence (DNA): TGTGCCAGCACCGTAGCGGGAGGGGTGGAATTCTTC. Protein product: CASTVAGGVEFF. The variable domain in full, completed from reference TRBV5-4 and TRBJ2-1, reads ETGVTQSPTHLIKTRGQQVTLRCSSQSGHNTVSWYQQALGQGPQFIFQYYREEENGRGNFPPRFSGLQFPNYSSELNVNALELDDSALYLCASTVAGGVEFFGPGTRLTVL.

V gene TRBV7-6 combines with J gene TRBJ2-1; 13 bases map to TRBD2. The CDR3 contains 16 residues. Germline CDR1 SGHVS, CDR2 FNYEAQ. With 2 bases clipped from V and 8 bases from J, the junction kept 6 bases outside the gene matches. CDR3 bases: TGTGCCAGCAGCTTATCGGGACTAGCGGGGATGTATGAGCAGTTCTTC. It translates to CASSLSGLAGMYEQFF.

V and J are TRBV5-6 and TRBJ2-7; no reliable D call. The CDR3 consists of 13 residues. Deletions cut 2 bases from V and 4 bases from J, with 10 bases between. In germline, CDR1 is SGHDT, CDR2 YYEEEE. The CDR3 spells CASSFLEVYEQYF. In nucleotides, the CDR3 is TGTGCCAGCAGCTTCCTAGAAGTTTACGAGCAGTACTTC. Full variable domain (missing parts from reference TRBV5-6 and TRBJ2-7): DAGVTQSPTHLIKTRGQQVTLRCSPKSGHDTVSWYQQALGQGPQFIFQYYEEEERQRGNFPDRFSGHQFPNYSSELNVNALLLGDSALYLCASSFLEVYEQYFGPGTRLTVT.

This rearrangement joins TRBV7-3 to TRBJ2-1, with TRBD2 as a possible D gene (6 bases). The CDR3 is 15 amino acids. Germline CDR1 is SGHTA and CDR2 is FQGTGA. The V and J ends lost 4 bases and 8 bases respectively, with 18 bases between them. This CDR3 reads CASSSGLSMVHEQFF. The CDR3, as DNA: TGTGCCAGCAGCTCAGGACTATCTATGGTGCATGAGCAGTTCTTC.